This is a list of T cell receptor beta chains from one sample in a study of blood T cell repertoires in COVID-19. This table comes from immunoSEQ multiplex PCR, and its TCRdb copy is limited to in-frame clones, with some not included. Of approximately 200,000 clones in the sample, approximately 80% were seen once. Input material: PBMCs or T cells enriched from blood (not recorded which). These receptors originate from a man in his 60s who had recovered from COVID-19. CDR3s include the opening cysteine and the closing phenylalanine or tryptophan. Each record gives: D gene, V gene, clone size, J gene, CDR3 protein, CDR3 DNA. D genes are given only for firm matches. Not all rows give a size; the values are once, few, many and, for expanded clones, a class.

d_call: -; v_call: TRBV11-3; clone_size: -; j_call: TRBJ1-6; cdr3_aa: CASSSVGGHSYNSPLHF; cdr3_nt: TGTGCCAGCAGCTCCGTGGGAGGGCACTCCTATAATTCACCCCTCCACTTT
d_call: -; v_call: TRBV5-1; clone_size: -; j_call: TRBJ2-2; cdr3_aa: CASSLVGAGTGELFF; cdr3_nt: TGCGCCAGCAGCTTGGTAGGGGCAGGCACCGGGGAGCTGTTTTTT
d_call: -; v_call: TRBV5-1; clone_size: -; j_call: TRBJ1-2; cdr3_aa: CASSPGGEGYTF; cdr3_nt: TGCGCCAGCAGCCCTGGGGGGGAAGGCTACACCTTC
d_call: -; v_call: TRBV7-3; clone_size: -; j_call: TRBJ1-1; cdr3_aa: CASSLGQANTEAFF; cdr3_nt: TGTGCCAGCAGCTTGGGGCAAGCGAACACTGAAGCTTTCTTT
d_call: -; v_call: TRBV9; clone_size: -; j_call: TRBJ2-1; cdr3_aa: CASSVEGGGRNEQFF; cdr3_nt: TGTGCCAGCAGCGTAGAAGGGGGGGGCCGCAATGAGCAGTTCTTC
d_call: -; v_call: TRBV7-9; clone_size: -; j_call: TRBJ1-1; cdr3_aa: CASSSRKNTEAFF; cdr3_nt: TGTGCCAGCTCTTCCAGGAAAAACACTGAAGCTTTCTTT
d_call: -; v_call: TRBV4-1; clone_size: -; j_call: TRBJ2-2; cdr3_aa: CASSHATGNTGELFF; cdr3_nt: TGCGCCAGCAGCCACGCTACAGGGAACACCGGGGAGCTGTTTTTT
d_call: TRBD1; v_call: TRBV18; clone_size: -; j_call: TRBJ1-2; cdr3_aa: CASSLDRAVYGYTF; cdr3_nt: TGTGCCAGCTCACTAGACAGGGCCGTCTATGGCTACACCTTC
d_call: -; v_call: TRBV6-5; clone_size: -; j_call: TRBJ1-4; cdr3_aa: CASSYSRQPGEKLFF; cdr3_nt: TGTGCCAGCAGTTACTCGCGGCAGCCGGGAGAAAAACTGTTTTTT
d_call: TRBD1; v_call: TRBV5-1; clone_size: -; j_call: TRBJ1-2; cdr3_aa: CASSLGGTGTNYGYTF; cdr3_nt: TGCGCCAGCAGCCTTGGTGGGACAGGGACTAACTATGGCTACACCTTC
d_call: -; v_call: TRBV12-3/TRBV12-4; clone_size: few; j_call: TRBJ1-1; cdr3_aa: CASSLTSNTEAFF; cdr3_nt: TGTGCCAGCAGTTTGACATCGAACACTGAAGCTTTCTTT
d_call: -; v_call: TRBV19; clone_size: -; j_call: TRBJ2-1; cdr3_aa: CASSSGTAGLGEQFF; cdr3_nt: TGTGCCAGTAGTTCCGGGACAGCGGGTCTAGGTGAGCAGTTCTTC
d_call: -; v_call: TRBV11-2; clone_size: -; j_call: TRBJ1-3; cdr3_aa: CASSLAETLGNTIYF; cdr3_nt: TGTGCCAGCAGCTTGGCGGAGACCTTAGGAAACACCATATATTTT
d_call: TRBD1; v_call: TRBV3-1/TRBV3-2; clone_size: -; j_call: TRBJ2-1; cdr3_aa: CASSHLWGQGAPNEQFF; cdr3_nt: TGTGCCAGCAGCCACCTATGGGGACAGGGCGCTCCTAATGAGCAGTTCTTC
d_call: -; v_call: TRBV11-2; clone_size: -; j_call: TRBJ1-2; cdr3_aa: CASSYLTGHEVYTF; cdr3_nt: TGTGCCAGCAGCTACCTGACAGGCCACGAGGTATACACCTTC
d_call: TRBD2; v_call: TRBV7-2; clone_size: -; j_call: TRBJ2-7; cdr3_aa: CASSFASGGSYEQYF; cdr3_nt: TGTGCCAGCAGCTTTGCTAGCGGGGGTTCCTACGAGCAGTACTTC
d_call: -; v_call: TRBV7-7; clone_size: -; j_call: TRBJ2-5; cdr3_aa: CASSLAPGETQYF; cdr3_nt: TGTGCTAGCAGCTTAGCACCAGGGGAGACCCAGTACTTC
d_call: TRBD1; v_call: TRBV11-3; clone_size: few; j_call: TRBJ1-2; cdr3_aa: CASSPPGTVYGYTF; cdr3_nt: TGTGCCAGCAGCCCACCTGGGACAGTCTATGGCTACACCTTC
d_call: -; v_call: TRBV5-1; clone_size: -; j_call: TRBJ1-6; cdr3_aa: CASSLGEDNSPLHF; cdr3_nt: TGCGCCAGCAGCTTGGGAGAGGATAATTCACCCCTCCACTTT
d_call: -; v_call: TRBV6-5; clone_size: -; j_call: TRBJ1-1; cdr3_aa: CAARGTSNTEAFF; cdr3_nt: TGTGCCGCTAGGGGGACGTCGAACACTGAAGCTTTCTTT
d_call: -; v_call: TRBV25-1; clone_size: -; j_call: TRBJ1-2; cdr3_aa: CASSEVAGWGGYTF; cdr3_nt: TGTGCCAGCAGTGAAGTTGCCGGCTGGGGCGGCTACACCTTC
d_call: TRBD1; v_call: TRBV18; clone_size: -; j_call: TRBJ1-6; cdr3_aa: CASSPPGGQGYNSPLHF; cdr3_nt: TGTGCCAGCTCACCTCCGGGTGGACAGGGATATAATTCACCCCTCCACTTT
d_call: -; v_call: TRBV5-1; clone_size: -; j_call: TRBJ1-2; cdr3_aa: CASSQGVGYGYTF; cdr3_nt: TGCGCCAGCAGTCAAGGGGTGGGCTATGGCTACACCTTC